A single sample gave rise to the 27 T cell receptor beta chains below, sequenced in a study of T cell responses to AZD1222 COVID-19 vaccine. Only in-frame clones appear in the TCRdb table, and some are missing; sequencing was by immunoSEQ multiplex PCR. The table has about 150,000 clones, around 85% seen once; the top ten hold approximately 1%. The sequenced sample was peripheral blood, obtained 28 days after the second AZD1222 dose. Source of these receptors: an adult who received the AZD1222 COVID-19 vaccine.

This clone has a handful of counts. The rearrangement links TRBV5-1 to TRBJ2-4, with 7 bases lining up with TRBD2. This CDR3 region has 15 residues. The ends lost 0 bases at V and 3 bases at J; junction bases unmatched: 3. The germline V gene has CDR1 SGHRS and CDR2 YFSETQ. The CDR3 sequence: CASSLGGRDKNIQYF. CDR3 bases: TGCGCCAGCAGCTTGGGAGGGAGGGACAAAAACATTCAGTACTTC.

This clone was detected a few times. The chain joins TRBV4-1 to TRBJ2-7; perhaps TRBD2 as D (5 bases). Germline CDR1 and CDR2: MGHRA and YSYEKL. Between the trimmed V and J ends, which lost 3 bases and 4 bases, there was a span of 10 bases. This CDR3 comprises 13 residues. For the CDR3, the DNA is TGCGCCAGCAGCCATGACCGGAGGTACGAGCAGTACTTC. Its protein is CASSHDRRYEQYF.

The V call is TRBV10-3, the J call TRBJ2-3; unclear D gene. CDR1 and CDR2 (germline): ENHRY, SYGVKD. V lost 0 bases to trimming and J lost 9 bases, with 22 bases between them. There are 17 residues in the CDR3. The CDR3 coding sequence is TGTGCCATCAGTGAGTCGATTGGTCTAGTTAGTTCTGAAACGCAGTATTTT. Encoded protein: CAISESIGLVSSETQYF.

The chain employs TRBV5-5 and TRBJ2-1; TRBD2 is a possible D gene (7 bases). This CDR3 comprises 15 residues. Trimming took 0 bases from V and 8 from J, leaving 15 bases between them. Looked up from germline, CDR1 is SGHKS and CDR2 is YYEKEE (reference sequence). The CDR3 DNA is TGTGCCAGCAGCTTGGCTAGCGGAGGGGGATATGAGCAGTTCTTC. Translation: CASSLASGGGYEQFF.

This chain uses TRBV27 with TRBJ2-3; D might be TRBD1 (6 bases). The CDR3 spans 14 residues. V lost 7 bases, J lost 6 bases, and 17 bases lay in between. Germline values: CDR1 MNHEY, CDR2 SMNVEV (reference sequence). Here the CDR3 reads CASKVGARGDTQYF. The CDR3 DNA follows: TGTGCCAGCAAGGTGGGGGCGCGCGGGGATACGCAGTATTTT.

The chain joins TRBV9 to TRBJ2-5; 10 bases are a match to TRBD2. Germline values: CDR1 SGDLS, CDR2 YYNGEE. Trimming cost V 2 bases and J 5 bases; bases outside gene matches: 6. The CDR3 totals 15 residues. The CDR3 region has the DNA TGTGCCAGCAGCGTTAGCGGGGGGCCGGGGGAGACCCAGTACTTC. Its protein is CASSVSGGPGETQYF. Together with reference TRBV9 and TRBJ2-5, the CDR3 gives the full variable domain: DSGVTQTPKHLITATGQRVTLRCSPRSGDLSVYWYQQSLDQGLQFLIQYYNGEERAKGNILERFSAQQFPDLHSELNLSSLELGDSALYFCASSVSGGPGETQYFGPGTRLLVL.

The chain uses TRBV18 and TRBJ1-4; D is unclear. Germline loops: CDR1 KGHSH, CDR2 LQKENI. The germline V and J ends were trimmed by 2 bases and 5 bases, with 9 bases remaining between them. This CDR3 spans 14 amino acids. Written as DNA, the CDR3 is TGTGCCAGCTCACCAACCAGAAACAATGAAAAACTGTTTTTT. Its protein is CASSPTRNNEKLFF.

In its sample, this clone was seen a few times. J is TRBJ1-2 and V is TRBV7-9, with D hard to call. Germline assignment: CDR1 SEHNR and CDR2 FQNEAQ (reference sequence). With 5 bases removed from V and 0 bases from J, the gap between germline ends came to 13 bases. The CDR3 runs to 15 residues. The CDR3 protein is CASSPDSRSNYGYTF. The CDR3, as DNA: TGTGCCAGCAGCCCGGACTCACGTTCTAACTATGGCTACACCTTC. The full variable domain, rest sourced from reference TRBV7-9 and TRBJ1-2, is DTGVSQNPRHKITKRGQNVTFRCDPISEHNRLYWYRQTLGQGPEFLTYFQNEAQLEKSRLLSDRFSAERPKGSFSTLEIQRTEQGDSAMYLCASSPDSRSNYGYTFGSGTRLTVV.

The rearrangement uses TRBV13 and TRBJ1-5, with a weak D call TRBD1 (5 bases). V gave up 5 bases and J gave up 3 bases, with 11 bases separating them. This CDR3 contains 14 residues. The germline V gene has CDR1 PRHDT and CDR2 FYEKMQ (reference sequence). CDR3 sequence reads: CASSRRGFNQPQHF. The CDR3 DNA is TGTGCCAGCAGCCGACGGGGGTTCAATCAGCCCCAGCATTTT.

The chain couples TRBV30 to TRBJ2-5; weak D call: TRBD1 (5 bases). The V end lost 3 bases, the J end lost 4 bases, and 9 bases lay between the germline ends. The CDR3 loop spans 12 amino acids. Looked up from germline, CDR1 is GTSNPN and CDR2 is SVGIG (reference sequence). CDR3 DNA: TGTGCCTGGAGGGACAACACAGAGACCCAGTACTTC. This sequence encodes CAWRDNTETQYF.

This chain links TRBV19 with TRBJ1-2; 7 bases map to TRBD1. The J segment lost 4 bases and the V segment lost 0 bases, leaving 8 bases of the junction unmatched. The CDR3 is 16 amino acids. Germline V gives CDR1 LNHDA, CDR2 SQIVND (reference sequence). The CDR3 region has the DNA TGTGCCAGTAGTATAGATCCCGGGACAGCTGGCTATGGCTACACCTTC. It is translated as CASSIDPGTAGYGYTF.

The chain carries TRBV19 and TRBJ2-3, with 11 bases aligning to TRBD2. From germline, CDR1 is LNHDA and CDR2 SQIVND (reference sequence). This CDR3 has 14 amino acids. V lost 5 bases and J lost 6; bases outside the gene matches: 4. Written as DNA, the CDR3 is TGTGCCAGTAGTTTAGCGGGGGGGCCTGATACGCAGTATTTT. As protein: CASSLAGGPDTQYF.

In this sample, this clone turned up a few times. The chain joins TRBV5-1 to TRBJ2-1, with 9 bases aligning to TRBD1. The CDR3 has 17 residues. Germline-derived CDR1 and CDR2 are SGHRS and YFSETQ. Trimming at V came to 5 bases and at J to 3 bases, leaving 12 bases not matched to a gene. The CDR3 protein is CASRPSWWGQGYNEQFF. Written as DNA, the CDR3 is TGCGCCAGCAGGCCCAGTTGGTGGGGACAGGGCTACAATGAGCAGTTCTTC.

The chain employs TRBV18 and TRBJ1-2, with D possibly matching TRBD1 (5 bases). The CDR3 sequence is 13 residues long. Trimming removed 3 bases at V and 7 bases at J, with 12 bases between. Germline lookup yields CDR1 KGHSH and CDR2 LQKENI. The CDR3 is CASSPGGVFGYTF. CDR3 nucleotides: TGTGCCAGCTCACCCGGGGGGGTGTTTGGCTACACCTTC.

The chain employs TRBV3-1 (or the pseudogene TRBV3-2) and TRBJ1-3, with D unresolved. The CDR3 contains 12 residues. In germline, CDR1 is LGHDT, CDR2 YNNKEL (reference sequence). Deletions cut 6 bases from V and 4 bases from J, with 7 bases between. The chain's CDR3 is CASSLSGNTIYF. CDR3 DNA sequence: TGTGCCAGCAGTTTGTCCGGAAACACCATATATTTT.

The chain has TRBV19 and TRBJ2-2; D is unresolved. V was pared by 3 bases and J by 6 bases, with 11 bases between. Germline V CDR1 and CDR2: LNHDA, SQIVND (reference sequence). There are 14 residues in the CDR3. The CDR3 spells CASSIETPSGELFF. The CDR3 coding sequence is TGTGCCAGTAGTATTGAGACACCCTCCGGGGAGCTGTTTTTT.

The chain uses TRBV7-6 and TRBJ1-3; 10 bases agree with TRBD1. This CDR3 comprises 17 residues. From germline, CDR1 is SGHVS and CDR2 FNYEAQ. Losses at the gene ends were 5 bases for V and 4 bases for J; bases not matched to a gene: 11. The DNA of the CDR3 is TGTGCCAGCAGCCGCCTGCCGGGACAGGGGTCAGGAAACACCATATATTTT. Protein sequence: CASSRLPGQGSGNTIYF.

The chain combines TRBV18 with TRBJ1-2; D not certain. CDR1 is KGHSH and CDR2 is LQKENI in the germline V gene. The CDR3 spans 15 residues. Trimming took off 2 bases at V and 0 bases at J, with 10 bases between the two ends. The CDR3 sequence is CASSPASGTNYGYTF. The DNA for the CDR3 is TGTGCCAGCTCACCAGCCAGTGGAACTAACTATGGCTACACCTTC.

The chain joins TRBV7-8 to TRBJ2-7; TRBD1 matches 7 bases. This CDR3 spans 15 amino acids. V lost 0 bases and J lost 2; bases outside the gene matches: 4. CDR1 SGHVS and CDR2 FQNEAQ come from the germline V gene. The CDR3 region is CASSLAFGTAYEQYF. CDR3 bases: TGTGCCAGCAGCTTAGCTTTCGGGACAGCCTACGAGCAGTACTTC.

The V gene is TRBV4-1, the J gene TRBJ2-3, with D tentatively TRBD1 or TRBD2 (6 bases each). The CDR3 is 17 residues long. Per the germline V gene, CDR1 is MGHRA and CDR2 is YSYEKL. Trimming left V 4 bases short and J 2 bases short, with 19 bases between. The CDR3, as DNA: TGCGCCAGCAGCCCTAGAGGTGGGGGGCCCTCCACAGATACGCAGTATTTT. It codes for CASSPRGGGPSTDTQYF.

The rearrangement links TRBV11-2 to TRBJ1-2; D call uncertain. This CDR3 has 12 amino acids. Germline V gives CDR1 SGHAT, CDR2 FQNNGV. With 3 bases removed from V and 4 bases from J, the gap between germline ends came to 6 bases. The DNA of the CDR3 is TGTGCCAGCAGCTTCCACAGCTATGGCTACACCTTC. Translated, it gives CASSFHSYGYTF.

The CDR3 DNA reads TGTGCCAGCAGTGAGATCGGACAGGGGAGTTTCAATGAGCAGTTCTTC. This encodes CASSEIGQGSFNEQFF. The rearrangement uses TRBV2 and TRBJ2-1; 9 bases are shared with TRBD1. Germline CDR1 and CDR2: SNHLY and FYNNEI. This CDR3 contains 16 residues. V was clipped by 3 bases and J by 6 bases; unmatched bases: 9.

J is TRBJ2-7 and V is TRBV30; tentative D call: TRBD1 (5 bases). Germline V gene data show CDR1 as GTSNPN and CDR2 as SVGIG (reference sequence). Trimming stripped 7 bases from V and 2 bases from J, with 15 bases between. The CDR3 has 13 amino acids. The CDR3, as DNA: TGTGCCTTCTCACAGGACCCCCCCTACGAGCAGTACTTC. Translating gives CAFSQDPPYEQYF.

The J gene is TRBJ2-1, the V gene TRBV3-1 (or the pseudogene TRBV3-2); 12 bases fit TRBD2. Trimming removed 4 bases from V and 8 bases from J; junction bases left unmatched: 9. Germline CDR1 LGHDT, CDR2 YNNKEL (reference sequence). This CDR3 spans 16 amino acids. This chain's CDR3 is CASSRLAGDYGDEQFF. CDR3 bases: TGTGCCAGCAGCCGACTAGCGGGGGACTATGGCGATGAGCAGTTCTTC.

The chain joins TRBV5-6 to TRBJ2-5, with D possibly being TRBD2 (5 bases). Trimming took off 3 bases at V and 5 bases at J, with 14 bases between the two ends. Germline V gives CDR1 SGHDT, CDR2 YYEEEE. The CDR3 covers 14 residues. CDR3 sequence (DNA): TGTGCCAGCAGCTCACTCGGAGGAGTCGAGACCCAGTACTTC. Protein: CASSSLGGVETQYF.

The rearrangement joins TRBV19 to TRBJ1-1; 8 nucleotides match TRBD1. This CDR3 comprises 13 residues. Germline CDR1 and CDR2: LNHDA and SQIVND (reference sequence). V was clipped by 6 bases and J by 4 bases; unmatched bases: 4. Written as DNA, the CDR3 is TGTGCCAGTAGCCTCAGGGGGCGCACTGAAGCTTTCTTT. Translation: CASSLRGRTEAFF.

The rearrangement joins TRBV9 to TRBJ2-3; D unclear. The CDR3 has 17 amino acids. V gave up 1 base and J gave up 2 bases, with 17 bases separating them. Germline V gene lookup returns CDR1 SGDLS and CDR2 YYNGEE. DNA for the CDR3: TGTGCCAGCAGCGTACTAGGGAACTATAGAGCCACAGATACGCAGTATTTT. Translation gives CASSVLGNYRATDTQYF.